What follows are 8 T cell receptor beta chains derived from one specimen sequenced in a study of breast tumors, draining lymph nodes, adjacent tissues. TCRdb used MiXCR to reprocess the multiplex PCR reads, holding one entry per CDR3 protein. The table shows 150,000 to 200,000 distinct CDR3 sequences, with approximately 30% occurring only once. Axillary draining lymph nodes of breast cancer patients supplied the node samples. Sequenced input: axillary lymph node tissue. These receptors all stem from a female donor with breast cancer. Some clones in this sample may be carry-over from other donors' samples.

This clonotype was counted many times. The chain carries TRBV24-1 and TRBJ2-7, with D tentatively TRBD2 (6 bases). The germline V and J ends were trimmed by 4 bases and 3 bases, with 15 bases remaining between them. The CDR3 sequence is 15 residues long. Germline CDR1 KGHDR, CDR2 SFDVKD. The CDR3 DNA is TGTGCCACCAGTGAGGGGGGAGGCAGGGACTACGAGCAGTACTTC. It yields the protein CATSEGGGRDYEQYF.

This clonotype was picked up many times. This rearrangement joins TRBV5-8 to TRBJ2-1; TRBD1 matches at 10 bases. This CDR3 contains 15 residues. Germline CDR1 is SGHTS and CDR2 is YDEGEE. V lost 6 bases and J lost 2; bases outside the gene matches: 5. CDR3 loop: CASTLGQGAYNEQFF. The CDR3 bases are TGTGCCAGCACCTTAGGACAGGGGGCCTACAATGAGCAGTTCTTC.

This clonotype was detected ten times or more. CDR3 sequence: CASSVDKGTQYF. In DNA form, the CDR3 reads TGTGCCAGCAGCGTAGATAAGGGGACCCAGTACTTC. The rearrangement uses TRBV9 and TRBJ2-5; D call uncertain. V was pared by 0 bases and J by 7 bases, with 7 bases between. The germline V gene has CDR1 SGDLS and CDR2 YYNGEE. This CDR3 is built from 12 residues.

This clonotype was seen at least ten times. The genes are TRBV11-3 and TRBJ1-2; unclear D gene. The germline gives CDR1 SGHNT, CDR2 YENEEA. V was shortened by 5 bases and J by 4 bases, with 11 bases between the two germline ends. The CDR3 covers 13 residues. Here the CDR3 DNA reads TGTGCCAGCAGCGCAGGACCTCTCTATGGCTACACCTTC. Protein: CASSAGPLYGYTF.

This clonotype was found many times. V gene TRBV7-6 combines with J gene TRBJ2-2, with D tentatively TRBD1 (6 bases). CDR3 length: 19 amino acids. V was cut by 1 base and J by 1 base, with 19 bases left in between. Germline V gives CDR1 SGHVS, CDR2 FNYEAQ. CDR3 region: CASSLEPPSTGWNTGELFF. The DNA for the CDR3 is TGTGCCAGCAGCTTAGAGCCCCCCTCAACAGGGTGGAACACCGGGGAGCTGTTTTTT. Combining the CDR3 with reference TRBV7-6 and TRBJ2-2 gives the whole variable domain GAGVSQSPRYKVTKRGQDVALRCDPISGHVSLYWYRQALGQGPEFLTYFNYEAQQDKSGLPNDRFSAERPEGSISTLTIQRTEQRDSAMYRCASSLEPPSTGWNTGELFFGEGSRLTVL.

At least ten counts were recorded for this clonotype. The chain is built from TRBV9 and TRBJ2-3, with a weak D call TRBD2 (5 bases). Germline CDR1 and CDR2: SGDLS and YYNGEE. Trimming removed 0 bases at V and 1 base at J, with 9 bases between. This CDR3 has 15 residues. The DNA for the CDR3 is TGTGCCAGCAGCGTAGGTAGGACTGGCACAGATACGCAGTATTTT. Protein: CASSVGRTGTDTQYF. Full variable domain (outside the CDR3, taken from reference TRBV9 and TRBJ2-3): DSGVTQTPKHLITATGQRVTLRCSPRSGDLSVYWYQQSLDQGLQFLIQYYNGEERAKGNILERFSAQQFPDLHSELNLSSLELGDSALYFCASSVGRTGTDTQYFGPGTRLTVL.

The gene calls are TRBV20-1 and TRBJ2-1; 11 bases agree with TRBD1. V lost 4 bases and J lost 0; bases outside the gene matches: 8. The CDR3 is made up of 17 amino acids. Germline assignment: CDR1 DFQATT and CDR2 SNEGSKA (reference sequence). This CDR3 reads CSANGDRGETSYNEQFF. Here the CDR3 DNA reads TGCAGTGCTAACGGGGACAGGGGGGAAACCTCCTACAATGAGCAGTTCTTC.

This clonotype was recorded at least ten times. V and J are TRBV10-3 and TRBJ1-2; unclear D gene. In germline, CDR1 is ENHRY, CDR2 SYGVKD. The CDR3 extends over 12 amino acids. V lost 6 bases, J lost 9 bases, and 14 bases lay in between. CDR3 protein: CAIRADSMSYTF. The DNA of the CDR3 is TGTGCCATCAGGGCGGACTCTATGAGCTACACCTTC.